These 24 T cell receptor beta chains originate from one sample sequenced in a study of blood T cell repertoires in COVID-19. Produced via immunoSEQ multiplex PCR; TCRdb's table is partial and in-frame only. Among about 410,000 clones, around nine tenths were seen once, and the ten largest hold roughly 1.4%. Sequencing input: peripheral blood. The receptor source for this set is a woman in her 40s with COVID-19, enrolled during active disease.

V gene TRBV29-1 combines with J gene TRBJ2-5; D is perhaps TRBD1 (6 bases). Germline CDR1 reads SQVTM; CDR2 reads ANQGSEA. The CDR3 covers 15 residues. The V gene lost 5 bases and the J gene lost 1 base, with 17 bases spanning the gap. The chain's CDR3 is CSVLPQQGPQETQYF. For the CDR3, the DNA is TGCAGCGTTCTACCCCAACAGGGACCCCAAGAGACCCAGTACTTC.

The chain couples TRBV7-9 to TRBJ1-4, with TRBD1 matching 9 bases. V lost 4 bases, J lost 4 bases, and 7 bases stayed unmatched. CDR1 SEHNR and CDR2 FQNEAQ come from the germline V gene (reference sequence). There are 16 residues in the CDR3. CDR3 in amino acids: CASSSSGTGLNEKLFF. The CDR3 DNA sequence: TGTGCCAGCAGCTCTTCCGGGACAGGGCTTAATGAAAAACTGTTTTTT.

The V gene is TRBV7-2, the J gene TRBJ1-1, with D unresolved. This CDR3 spans 10 amino acids. Germline lookup yields CDR1 SGHTA and CDR2 FQGNSA. The ends were cut back, 5 bases at V and 6 bases at J, with 4 bases in the middle. CDR3 nucleotides: TGTGCCAGCAGCAGCGCTGAAGCTTTCTTT. Amino acid sequence: CASSSAEAFF.

This chain links TRBV3-1 (or the pseudogene TRBV3-2) with TRBJ2-5; D call uncertain. The CDR3 spans 13 residues. V gave up 2 bases and J gave up 2 bases, with 6 bases separating them. Germline V gives CDR1 LGHDT, CDR2 YNNKEL (reference sequence). CDR3 nucleotides: TGTGCCAGCAGCCAACTTCAGCAAGAGACCCAGTACTTC. It yields the protein CASSQLQQETQYF.

CDR3 residues: CASSVGQGPNYGYTF. The CDR3 DNA reads as TGTGCCAGCAGCGTGGGTCAGGGGCCTAACTATGGCTACACCTTC. The rearrangement uses TRBV9 and TRBJ1-2, with D possibly being TRBD1 (6 bases). There are 15 residues in the CDR3. CDR1 is SGDLS and CDR2 is YYNGEE in the germline V gene. V lost 2 bases to trimming and J lost 0 bases, with 11 bases between them.

This chain joins TRBV12-3 or TRBV12-4 and TRBJ2-1; weak D call: TRBD2 (5 bases). Trimming removed 6 bases at V and 9 bases at J, with 15 bases between. The CDR3 runs to 13 residues. The CDR3 here is CASSTGLGGEQFF. CDR3 sequence (DNA): TGTGCCAGCAGCACCGGACTTGGAGGTGAGCAGTTCTTC.

J is TRBJ2-7 and V is TRBV27; D remains unclear. This CDR3 has 12 residues. V was clipped by 5 bases and J by 7 bases, with 12 bases between them. Per the germline V gene, CDR1 is MNHEY and CDR2 is SMNVEV (reference sequence). The CDR3 loop reads CASSNGPREQYF. Written as DNA, the CDR3 is TGTGCCAGCAGTAATGGGCCTCGGGAGCAGTACTTC.

DNA of the CDR3: TGTGCCAGCAGTGAGGGGAGCCCCTCAGACACTGAAGCTTTCTTT. This sequence encodes CASSEGSPSDTEAFF. This chain links TRBV6-1 with TRBJ1-1; D uncertain. CDR1 and CDR2 (germline): MNHNS, SASEGT. This CDR3 has 15 amino acids. Trimming removed 3 bases at V and 3 bases at J, with 14 bases between.

This clone was seen once. The chain uses TRBV5-1 and TRBJ2-3; maybe TRBD2 (5 bases). Germline CDR1 reads SGHRS; CDR2 reads YFSETQ. The germline V and J ends were trimmed by 5 bases and 0 bases, with 7 bases remaining between them. The CDR3 is 13 residues long. The CDR3 is CASRRDSTDTQYF. The CDR3, as DNA: TGCGCCAGCAGGAGGGATAGCACAGATACGCAGTATTTT.

The chain uses TRBV9 and TRBJ2-1, with 11 bases that match TRBD2. Per germline, CDR1 SGDLS and CDR2 YYNGEE. The ends lost 2 bases at V and 5 bases at J; junction bases unmatched: 3. The CDR3 totals 15 residues. CDR3 residues: CASSVSGRGDNEQFF. For the CDR3, the DNA is TGTGCCAGCAGCGTTAGCGGGAGGGGTGACAATGAGCAGTTCTTC.

The chain carries TRBV5-1 and TRBJ2-7; TRBD2 might be the D (6 bases). The CDR3 is made up of 13 amino acids. Germline CDR1 and CDR2: SGHRS and YFSETQ. V lost 6 bases and J 1 base, leaving 11 bases between the germline ends. In nucleotides, the CDR3 is TGCGCCAGCACGGGAGTGTTGTCCTACGAGCAGTACTTC. The encoded protein is CASTGVLSYEQYF. Full variable domain (missing parts from reference TRBV5-1 and TRBJ2-7): KAGVTQTPRYLIKTRGQQVTLSCSPISGHRSVSWYQQTPGQGLQFLFEYFSETQRNKGNFPGRFSGRQFSNSRSEMNVSTLELGDSALYLCASTGVLSYEQYFGPGTRLTVT.

The chain joins TRBV9 to TRBJ2-5, with D unclear. Germline values: CDR1 SGDLS, CDR2 YYNGEE. Trimming pared 2 bases from V and 1 base from J, leaving 6 bases between. The CDR3 loop spans 13 amino acids. CDR3 protein: CASSVSFQETQYF. In DNA form, the CDR3 reads TGTGCCAGCAGCGTCTCCTTCCAAGAGACCCAGTACTTC.

The rearrangement joins TRBV29-1 to TRBJ2-5, with D perhaps matching TRBD1 (6 bases). Germline V gives CDR1 SQVTM, CDR2 ANQGSEA. The CDR3 runs to 13 residues. V lost 8 bases and J 2 bases, leaving 15 bases between the germline ends. The CDR3 reads CSFTGTLQETQYF. For the CDR3, the DNA is TGCAGCTTTACCGGGACACTGCAAGAGACCCAGTACTTC.

The rearrangement joins TRBV6-6 to TRBJ1-1, with D tentatively TRBD1 (5 bases). CDR1 is MNHNY and CDR2 is SVGAGI in the germline V gene (reference sequence). With 7 bases removed from V and 5 bases from J, the gap between germline ends came to 17 bases. This CDR3 is 14 amino acids long. The CDR3 region is CASTVGQGLTEAFF. CDR3 coding DNA: TGTGCCAGCACCGTCGGGCAGGGCTTAACTGAAGCTTTCTTT.

Regarding this clone: Additional DNA sequences in this sample encode the identical CDR3. This chain joins TRBV7-3 and TRBJ1-1; no clear D. Germline V gene lookup returns CDR1 SGHTA and CDR2 FQGTGA. The CDR3 sequence is 13 residues long. Trimming took off 0 bases at V and 4 bases at J, with 6 bases between the two ends. CDR3 in amino acids: CASSLTGGTEAFF. In DNA, the CDR3 is TGTGCCAGCAGCTTAACGGGAGGCACTGAAGCTTTCTTT.

The rearrangement uses TRBV19 and TRBJ2-7; D perhaps matches TRBD2 (6 bases). In germline, CDR1 is LNHDA, CDR2 SQIVND (reference sequence). The CDR3 totals 16 residues. The ends were cut back, 0 bases at V and 1 base at J, with 13 bases in the middle. CDR3 loop: CASSIDREPRSYEQYF. CDR3 sequence (DNA): TGTGCCAGTAGTATAGATCGGGAGCCGAGATCCTACGAGCAGTACTTC.

V is TRBV18 and J is TRBJ1-1; D not resolved. CDR1 and CDR2 from the germline V gene are KGHSH and LQKENI. The V gene lost 3 bases and the J gene lost 6 bases, with 11 bases spanning the gap. CDR3 length: 13 residues. CDR3 nucleotides: TGTGCCAGCTCACCTCTGTCGGGGTCTGAAGCTTTCTTT. It specifies CASSPLSGSEAFF. The variable domain in full, completed from reference TRBV18 and TRBJ1-1, reads NAGVMQNPRHLVRRRGQEARLRCSPMKGHSHVYWYRQLPEEGLKFMVYLQKENIIDESGMPKERFSAEFPKEGPSILRIQQVVRGDSAAYFCASSPLSGSEAFFGQGTRLTVV.

The V and J genes are TRBV7-2 and TRBJ1-2; possibly TRBD1 for D (5 bases). The germline V gene encodes CDR1 SGHTA and CDR2 FQGNSA. This CDR3 region has 14 residues. V was cut by 0 bases and J by 4 bases, with 9 bases left in between. CDR3 sequence reads: CASSLARVAYGYTF. CDR3 nucleotides: TGTGCCAGCAGCTTAGCCAGGGTGGCCTATGGCTACACCTTC.

The rearrangement uses TRBV9 and TRBJ1-2, with TRBD1 matching over 8 bases. Germline V gene data show CDR1 as SGDLS and CDR2 as YYNGEE. The V gene end was trimmed by 5 bases and the J gene end by 10 bases; junction bases not matched to a gene: 19. The CDR3 totals 16 residues. The CDR3: CASSDFRDRSAGSYTF. The CDR3 DNA follows: TGTGCCAGCAGTGATTTTCGGGACAGGTCCGCTGGATCCTACACCTTC.

CDR3 nucleotides: TGTGCCAGCAGTTACTCGATAGTATTCAGGGCGCACTATGGCTACACCTTC. This codes for CASSYSIVFRAHYGYTF. The chain is built from TRBV6-2 or TRBV6-3 and TRBJ1-2; D perhaps matches TRBD1 (5 bases). The V gene's germline CDR1 is MNHEY and CDR2 SVGEGT. V lost 0 bases and J lost 3, with 17 bases in between. This CDR3 is built from 17 residues.

The chain links TRBV6-6 to TRBJ2-6, with 7 bases matching TRBD1. Germline CDR1 reads MNHNY; CDR2 reads SVGAGI (reference sequence). Trimming took 6 bases from V and 0 from J; bases not matched to a gene: 17. The CDR3 runs to 20 residues. In DNA form, the CDR3 reads TGTGCCAGCAGCCGACAACTACAGGGGACGAACCTCTCTGGGGCCAACGTCCTGACTTTC. Encoded protein: CASSRQLQGTNLSGANVLTF.

The chain uses TRBV9 and TRBJ1-1; 10 bases are shared with TRBD1. The J segment lost 0 bases and the V segment lost 0 bases, leaving 5 bases of the junction unmatched. The CDR3 totals 17 residues. Germline V gene sequence: CDR1 SGDLS, CDR2 YYNGEE. This CDR3 is CASSVGQGALMNTEAFF. The CDR3 bases are TGTGCCAGCAGCGTAGGACAGGGGGCCCTCATGAACACTGAAGCTTTCTTT.

The J gene is TRBJ2-2, the V gene TRBV18, with D possibly being TRBD2 (5 bases). The CDR3 extends over 16 amino acids. Germline CDR1 KGHSH, CDR2 LQKENI. Between the trimmed V and J ends, which lost 2 bases and 6 bases, there was a span of 16 bases. The CDR3 DNA sequence: TGTGCCAGCTCACCATTTTCAGGCCTCGGGGCCGGGGAGCTGTTTTTT. Translating gives CASSPFSGLGAGELFF.

This sequence joins TRBV6-6 and TRBJ1-2; weak D call: TRBD1 (5 bases). CDR1 and CDR2 from the germline V gene are MNHNY and SVGAGI (reference sequence). V gave up 0 bases and J gave up 2 bases, with 10 bases separating them. The CDR3 consists of 15 residues. The CDR3 nucleotides are TGTGCCAGCAGTTACTCAGGCAGGGAAAACTATGGCTACACCTTC. Its translation: CASSYSGRENYGYTF.